The text below deals with one T cell receptor (beta chain). This table comes from immunoSEQ multiplex PCR, and its TCRdb copy is limited to in-frame clones, with some not included. Seen here are roughly 300,000 clones, approximately 85% observed once, and the top ten hold 7.2%. V lost 0 bases and J 0 bases, leaving 9 bases between the germline ends. In germline, CDR1 is SNHLY, CDR2 FYNNEI. CDR3 length: 16 amino acids. This sample was taken from a study of blood T cell repertoires in COVID-19. Material: peripheral blood. V and J are TRBV2 and TRBJ2-4; perhaps TRBD2 as D (5 bases). This receptor was obtained from a human donor in a cohort sampled during active COVID-19. The CDR3 region has the DNA TGTGCCAGCAGTGAAGCGGGCGGACTAGCCAAAAACATTCAGTACTTC. It translates to CASSEAGGLAKNIQYF.